The clone carrying this TCR beta chain was seen repeatedly, ten times or more. What it recognizes is unknown. The entry originates in a study of blood T cells in healthy people across ages. Study-wide context: Using template switching, researchers captured about one barcoded beta molecule for each two T cells. Findings of the study overall: Per million T cells, TCR beta diversity dropped roughly linearly as age increased. The authors considered diversity estimates from one million T cells to be underestimates.

For the second PCR, which ran for about 6 to 11 cycles, a sample-barcoded 5' primer and a J-beta primer mix were used. TCRdb recomputed calls from the 5' RACE reads with MiXCR, one row per CDR3 protein. This sample has hundreds of thousands of distinct CDR3 sequences, with about 30% found just once. This CDR3 region has 16 residues. Germline CDR1 SGHRS, CDR2 YFSETQ. V gave up 0 bases and J gave up 0 bases, with 9 bases separating them. The chain has TRBV5-1 and TRBJ1-4; D unresolved. Source material: blood. This TCR came from a woman aged 80 or older in good health. The CDR3 protein is CASSLEEGSTNEKLFF. The CDR3 bases are TGCGCCAGCAGCTTGGAGGAGGGTTCAACTAATGAAAAACTGTTTTTT.